A single sample is the source of the 3 T cell receptor beta chains below, sequenced in a study of human T cells and chemical hapten exposure. Regarding time point: patch test 1, 2 weeks after DPC sensitization. Treatment denoted: therapeutic diphenylcyclopropenone sensitization with weekly scalp DPC. TCRdb recomputed calls from the RACE reads with MiXCR, one row per CDR3 protein. The profile covers some 350,000 distinct CDR3 sequences, with approximately 6.9% appearing a single time and around 8.2% taken by the ten largest. The sequencing used whole blood, collected in connection with sensitization to the hapten diphenylcyclopropenone (DPC). These TCRs come from a woman aged 18 to 35 with alopecia areata. Some clones in this sample may be carry-over from other donors' samples.

The chain uses TRBV6-6 and TRBJ2-5; TRBD1 matches 7 bases. The V and J ends lost 4 bases and 5 bases, in that order; junction bases with no gene match: 13. The CDR3 is 16 amino acids. The germline V gene encodes CDR1 MNHNY and CDR2 SVGAGI (reference sequence). CDR3 DNA: TGTGCCAGCAGTTCTTCAACAGGGGCGGTAGGGGAGACCCAGTACTTC. It yields the protein CASSSSTGAVGETQYF.

This rearrangement joins TRBV12-3 or TRBV12-4 to TRBJ1-2; the D gene is possibly TRBD1 (6 bases). The CDR3 is 15 residues long. V was shortened by 6 bases and J by 1 base, with 15 bases between the two germline ends. The chain's CDR3 is CASRDSLTFNYGYTF. The CDR3 coding sequence is TGTGCCAGCAGGGACAGTCTAACCTTTAACTATGGCTACACCTTC.

J is TRBJ2-5 and V is TRBV3-1; D assignment may be TRBD1 or TRBD2 (5 bases each). CDR3 length: 13 residues. Trimming shortened V by 8 bases and J by 2 bases, and 12 bases separated the two germline ends. Looked up from germline, CDR1 is LGHDT and CDR2 is YNNKEL (reference sequence). The CDR3 DNA reads TGTGCCAGCGGGCCGGGACGGCAAGAGACCCAGTACTTC. It translates to CASGPGRQETQYF.